The TCR beta chain described here comes from a study of neurological immune-mediated disorders. A single record per CDR3 protein comes from TCRdb applying MiXCR to the 5' RACE reads. The sample lists 40,000 to 55,000 distinct CDR3 sequences, less than 6% occurring once. CDR1 is MNHEY, CDR2 SVGAGI, per germline. The CDR3 totals 15 residues. V was trimmed by 5 bases and J by 2 bases, leaving 16 bases between them. This clonotype was observed many times. This rearrangement joins TRBV6-5 to TRBJ2-7; D is uncertain. The receptor was derived from a woman between 18 and 29 years old with multiple sclerosis. The sample comprised CD4+ T cells from blood. The chain's CDR3 is CASSRNKHATYEQYV. CDR3 sequence (DNA): TGTGCCAGCAGTCGAAACAAGCATGCCACCTACGAGCAGTACGTC.